These 8 T cell receptor beta chains originate from one sample sequenced in a study of a mutant IDH1 vaccine in newly diagnosed glioma. Time point: week 5, during vaccination. It was 300 ug of mutant IDH1 20-mer peptide that made up each vaccine dose, given with topical imiquimod. Antigens of these TCRs are unknown. The method was immunoSEQ multiplex PCR; TCRdb's version includes in-frame clones alone and lacks a portion of them. The table lists 25,000 to 35,000 clones, 89% of them singletons. The sequencing here drew on PBMCs, taken from a glioma patient whose treatment included an IDH1 peptide vaccine. The receptors were gathered from a man aged 18-30 years with glioma.

This clone appeared a few times. The J gene is TRBJ1-1, the V gene TRBV28; D possibly corresponds to TRBD1 (6 bases). The germline V gene encodes CDR1 MDHEN and CDR2 SYDVKM. The germline V and J ends were trimmed by 3 bases and 1 base, with 9 bases remaining between them. This CDR3 is built from 14 residues. The CDR3: CASSFTTGNTEAFF. CDR3 DNA: TGTGCCAGCAGTTTCACGACAGGGAACACTGAAGCTTTCTTT. The full variable domain, in which reference TRBV28 and TRBJ1-1 provide the parts outside the CDR3, is DVKVTQSSRYLVKRTGEKVFLECVQDMDHENMFWYRQDPGLGLRLIYFSYDVKMKEKGDIPEGYSVSREKKERFSLILESASTNQTSMYLCASSFTTGNTEAFFGQGTRLTVV.

The chain recombines TRBV6-5 with TRBJ2-7, with D perhaps matching TRBD1 or TRBD2 (5 bases each). The germline V and J ends were trimmed by 5 bases and 5 bases, with 13 bases remaining between them. The CDR3 spans 13 residues. The germline V gene encodes CDR1 MNHEY and CDR2 SVGAGI. Here the CDR3 reads CASSVRGDDEQYF. CDR3 DNA: TGTGCCAGCAGTGTGCGTGGGGACGACGAGCAGTACTTC.

The gene calls are TRBV4-2 and TRBJ1-1; D gene uncertain. Germline V gives CDR1 LGHNA, CDR2 YNFKEQ. The CDR3 is made up of 15 amino acids. V was pared by 1 base and J by 1 base, with 10 bases between. The CDR3 here is CASSQVSDPNTEAFF. CDR3 bases: TGTGCCAGCAGCCAAGTTTCGGACCCGAACACTGAAGCTTTCTTT.

This chain uses TRBV4-3 with TRBJ2-1, with 10 bases identical to TRBD2. CDR1 LGHNA and CDR2 YSLEER come from the germline V gene. The CDR3 extends over 17 amino acids. With V trimmed by 1 base and J by 4 bases, 7 bases remained unmatched. The CDR3 is CASSQALAGGRYNEQFF. CDR3 in DNA: TGCGCCAGCAGCCAAGCCTTAGCGGGAGGTCGTTACAATGAGCAGTTCTTC.

V gene TRBV5-4 combines with J gene TRBJ2-1, with 11 positions matching TRBD2. The J segment lost 9 bases and the V segment lost 4 bases, leaving 12 bases of the junction unmatched. This CDR3 is 16 amino acids long. The germline V gene encodes CDR1 SGHNT and CDR2 YYREEE (reference sequence). In nucleotides, the CDR3 is TGTGCCAGCAGCCTCCGGTCACTAGCGGGAGTCGGTGAGCAGTTCTTC. Translating gives CASSLRSLAGVGEQFF.

The J gene is TRBJ2-7, the V gene TRBV30; weak D call: TRBD2 (6 bases). Germline V gives CDR1 GTSNPN, CDR2 SVGIG (reference sequence). V dropped 1 base and J dropped 3 bases, with 13 bases sitting between them. CDR3 length: 14 residues. The CDR3 loop reads CAWSEGRGSYEQYF. Written as DNA, the CDR3 is TGTGCCTGGAGTGAGGGGCGGGGCAGCTACGAGCAGTACTTC.

The rearrangement links TRBV19 to TRBJ2-7, with 10 bases that match TRBD2. Germline V gives CDR1 LNHDA, CDR2 SQIVND (reference sequence). The CDR3 totals 15 residues. J lost 2 bases, V lost 6 bases, and 7 bases had no gene match. Here the CDR3 reads CASSSLSGRAYEQYF. The DNA for the CDR3 is TGTGCCAGTAGCTCCCTCAGCGGGAGGGCCTACGAGCAGTACTTC. Full variable domain (rest looked up from reference TRBV19 and TRBJ2-7): DGGITQSPKYLFRKEGQNVTLSCEQNLNHDAMYWYRQDPGQGLRLIYYSQIVNDFQKGDIAEGYSVSREKKESFPLTVTSAQKNPTAFYLCASSSLSGRAYEQYFGPGTRLTVT.

The gene calls are TRBV2 and TRBJ2-7; 11 nucleotides line up with TRBD1. CDR3 length: 15 residues. Germline CDR1 SNHLY, CDR2 FYNNEI. Trimming cost V 6 bases and J 4 bases; bases outside gene matches: 8. CDR3 loop: CASSRGQGALYEQYF. DNA for the CDR3: TGTGCCAGCAGCCGAGGACAGGGGGCGCTTTACGAGCAGTACTTC.